The rows below give T cell receptor beta chains drawn from one sample of a study of low-dose radiotherapy and immunotherapy resistance in tumors. TCRdb reprocessed the reads with MiXCR, giving one entry per CDR3 protein. Of around 79,000 distinct CDR3 sequences in the sample, about 20% were seen once. The material sequenced was PBMCs, taken before treatment. The receptors were gathered from a male donor with prostate cancer. The CDR3 runs from the conserved cysteine through the conserved F or W. Each record gives: V gene, clone size, D gene, J gene, CDR3 length, CDR3 protein, CDR3 DNA. D genes are given only for firm matches. Where a row states a size, it is once, few, many or the class of an expanded clone; other rows omit it.

v_call: TRBV6-1
clone_size: many
d_call: NA
j_call: TRBJ2-3
cdr3_length: 15
cdr3_aa: CASSEARGSVDTQYF
cdr3_nt: TGTGCCAGCAGTGAAGCTCGGGGTAGCGTAGATACGCAGTATTTT

v_call: TRBV5-6
clone_size: many
d_call: TRBD1
j_call: TRBJ1-5
cdr3_length: 17
cdr3_aa: CASSLGTGASSNQPQHF
cdr3_nt: TGTGCCAGCAGCTTGGGGACAGGGGCCTCGAGCAATCAGCCCCAGCATTTT

v_call: TRBV11-3
clone_size: many
d_call: NA
j_call: TRBJ2-2
cdr3_length: 18
cdr3_aa: CASSLEGRQEGGGGELFF
cdr3_nt: TGTGCCAGCAGCTTAGAAGGTCGGCAAGAAGGAGGCGGCGGGGAGCTGTTTTTT

v_call: TRBV5-1
clone_size: many
d_call: NA
j_call: TRBJ2-5
cdr3_length: 14
cdr3_aa: CASSLLGDQETQYF
cdr3_nt: TGCGCCAGCAGCTTGCTAGGAGACCAAGAGACCCAGTACTTC

v_call: TRBV6-2/TRBV6-3
clone_size: NA
d_call: TRBD1
j_call: TRBJ2-7
cdr3_length: 14
cdr3_aa: CASKPGQAAYEQYF
cdr3_nt: TGTGCCAGCAAACCGGGACAGGCAGCCTACGAGCAGTACTTC

v_call: TRBV6-2/TRBV6-3
clone_size: NA
d_call: NA
j_call: TRBJ1-5
cdr3_length: 13
cdr3_aa: CASNGQINQPQHF
cdr3_nt: TGTGCCAGCAATGGACAGATCAATCAGCCCCAGCATTTT

v_call: TRBV6-6
clone_size: NA
d_call: TRBD1
j_call: TRBJ1-2
cdr3_length: 13
cdr3_aa: CASSYSGTGGYTF
cdr3_nt: TGTGCCAGCAGTTACTCGGGGACAGGTGGCTACACCTTC

v_call: TRBV6-2/TRBV6-3
clone_size: NA
d_call: NA
j_call: TRBJ1-2
cdr3_length: 16
cdr3_aa: CASSYSMLSGARGYTF
cdr3_nt: TGTGCCAGCAGTTACTCGATGCTATCTGGGGCGCGAGGCTACACCTTC

v_call: TRBV2
clone_size: many
d_call: NA
j_call: TRBJ1-1
cdr3_length: 14
cdr3_aa: CASRKDSMNTEAFF
cdr3_nt: TGTGCCAGCAGGAAGGACAGTATGAACACTGAAGCTTTCTTT

v_call: TRBV19
clone_size: many
d_call: NA
j_call: TRBJ2-4
cdr3_length: 16
cdr3_aa: CASSKRTELAKNIQYF
cdr3_nt: TGTGCCAGTAGTAAGAGGACAGAGCTAGCCAAAAACATTCAGTACTTC

v_call: TRBV5-6
clone_size: many
d_call: NA
j_call: TRBJ2-1
cdr3_length: 13
cdr3_aa: CASSLVGGGEQFF
cdr3_nt: TGTGCCAGCAGCTTGGTAGGGGGAGGTGAGCAGTTCTTC

v_call: TRBV2
clone_size: many
d_call: TRBD2
j_call: TRBJ2-3
cdr3_length: 15
cdr3_aa: CASTGTSVRTDTQYF
cdr3_nt: TGTGCCAGCACCGGGACTAGCGTTAGGACAGATACGCAGTATTTT

v_call: TRBV28
clone_size: NA
d_call: TRBD1
j_call: TRBJ2-1
cdr3_length: 15
cdr3_aa: CASILSTGSLGEQFF
cdr3_nt: TGTGCCAGTATACTTTCGACAGGGAGCCTCGGTGAGCAGTTCTTC

v_call: TRBV5-1
clone_size: many
d_call: TRBD2
j_call: TRBJ2-7
cdr3_length: 14
cdr3_aa: CASTDSGRGYEQYF
cdr3_nt: TGCGCCAGCACCGATAGCGGGAGGGGGTACGAGCAGTACTTC

v_call: TRBV23-1
clone_size: many
d_call: TRBD1
j_call: TRBJ1-5
cdr3_length: 19
cdr3_aa: CASSLDRVPGQPGYQPQHF
cdr3_nt: TGCGCCAGCAGTCTCGACCGAGTCCCGGGACAGCCAGGATATCAGCCCCAGCATTTT

v_call: TRBV7-4
clone_size: many
d_call: NA
j_call: TRBJ1-5
cdr3_length: 16
cdr3_aa: CASSPPGGIGNQPQHF
cdr3_nt: TGTGCCAGCAGCCCCCCAGGAGGGATCGGCAATCAGCCCCAGCATTTT

v_call: TRBV30
clone_size: many
d_call: TRBD2
j_call: TRBJ2-1
cdr3_length: 13
cdr3_aa: CAWSVVRGRGAFF
cdr3_nt: TGTGCCTGGAGTGTAGTGCGGGGGAGAGGTGCGTTCTTC

v_call: TRBV23-1
clone_size: many
d_call: NA
j_call: TRBJ2-3
cdr3_length: 15
cdr3_aa: CASSQSSGVWGTQYF
cdr3_nt: TGCGCCAGCAGTCAATCTTCTGGGGTGTGGGGTACGCAGTATTTT

v_call: TRBV27
clone_size: NA
d_call: TRBD1
j_call: TRBJ2-5
cdr3_length: 14
cdr3_aa: CASRSGQGQETQYF
cdr3_nt: TGTGCCAGCAGATCGGGACAGGGACAAGAGACCCAGTACTTC

v_call: TRBV29-1
clone_size: many
d_call: TRBD1
j_call: TRBJ2-1
cdr3_length: 12
cdr3_aa: CSGGQPQREQFF
cdr3_nt: TGCAGCGGGGGACAGCCCCAGCGTGAGCAGTTCTTC

v_call: TRBV29-1
clone_size: NA
d_call: NA
j_call: TRBJ2-3
cdr3_length: 11
cdr3_aa: CSSLGPDTQYF
cdr3_nt: TGCAGCTCTCTCGGGCCGGATACGCAGTATTTT

v_call: TRBV9
clone_size: few
d_call: NA
j_call: TRBJ2-7
cdr3_length: 14
cdr3_aa: CASSVEASSYEQYF
cdr3_nt: TGTGCCAGCAGCGTAGAGGCGTCATCCTACGAGCAGTACTTC

v_call: TRBV5-1
clone_size: many
d_call: TRBD2
j_call: TRBJ2-3
cdr3_length: 15
cdr3_aa: CASSLDGGVTDTQYF
cdr3_nt: TGCGCCAGCAGCTTGGACGGGGGGGTCACAGATACGCAGTATTTT

v_call: TRBV6-4
clone_size: many
d_call: TRBD2
j_call: TRBJ2-1
cdr3_length: 16
cdr3_aa: CASSDWWTSSYNEQFF
cdr3_nt: TGTGCCAGCAGTGACTGGTGGACTAGCTCCTACAATGAGCAGTTCTTC

v_call: TRBV27
clone_size: many
d_call: NA
j_call: TRBJ1-3
cdr3_length: 14
cdr3_aa: CASSSTGFGNTIYF
cdr3_nt: TGTGCCAGCAGTTCAACAGGGTTCGGAAACACCATATATTTT

v_call: TRBV28
clone_size: many
d_call: NA
j_call: TRBJ2-1
cdr3_length: 14
cdr3_aa: CASSFPPPSNEQFF
cdr3_nt: TGTGCCAGCAGTTTCCCACCCCCGTCCAATGAGCAGTTCTTC

v_call: TRBV6-5
clone_size: NA
d_call: NA
j_call: TRBJ1-4
cdr3_length: 14
cdr3_aa: CASSPLATNEKLFF
cdr3_nt: TGTGCCAGCAGTCCACTTGCAACTAATGAAAAACTGTTTTTT

v_call: TRBV5-1
clone_size: many
d_call: NA
j_call: TRBJ1-2
cdr3_length: 14
cdr3_aa: CASSSGQSPYGYTF
cdr3_nt: TGTGCCAGCAGCTCCGGACAGTCCCCCTATGGCTACACCTTC

v_call: TRBV7-8
clone_size: many
d_call: TRBD2
j_call: TRBJ2-1
cdr3_length: 16
cdr3_aa: CASSPSGISSYNEQFF
cdr3_nt: TGTGCCAGCAGCCCCAGCGGGATTAGCTCCTACAATGAGCAGTTCTTC

v_call: TRBV5-1
clone_size: many
d_call: TRBD1
j_call: TRBJ2-2
cdr3_length: 15
cdr3_aa: CASSQTQGVTGELFF
cdr3_nt: TGCGCCAGCAGCCAGACACAGGGGGTCACCGGGGAGCTGTTTTTT

v_call: TRBV4-3
clone_size: many
d_call: NA
j_call: TRBJ1-1
cdr3_length: 14
cdr3_aa: CASSQEGWNTEAFF
cdr3_nt: TGCGCCAGCAGCCAAGAAGGGTGGAACACTGAAGCTTTCTTT

v_call: TRBV25-1
clone_size: many
d_call: NA
j_call: TRBJ1-5
cdr3_length: 14
cdr3_aa: CASSDFRGDQPQHF
cdr3_nt: TGTGCCAGCAGTGATTTTAGGGGGGATCAGCCCCAGCATTTT

v_call: TRBV29-1
clone_size: many
d_call: NA
j_call: TRBJ1-2
cdr3_length: 15
cdr3_aa: CSVGTARPTNYGYTF
cdr3_nt: TGCAGCGTTGGGACGGCGCGTCCTACTAACTATGGCTACACCTTC

v_call: TRBV15
clone_size: many
d_call: TRBD2
j_call: TRBJ2-7
cdr3_length: 15
cdr3_aa: CATSRGGLGNYEQYF
cdr3_nt: TGTGCCACCAGCAGAGGAGGACTAGGTAACTACGAGCAGTACTTC

v_call: TRBV6-2/TRBV6-3
clone_size: NA
d_call: TRBD2
j_call: TRBJ2-5
cdr3_length: 16
cdr3_aa: CDSSRLAGGRQETQYF
cdr3_nt: TGTGACAGCAGTAGACTAGCGGGGGGACGCCAAGAGACCCAGTACTTC

v_call: TRBV19
clone_size: NA
d_call: NA
j_call: TRBJ2-1
cdr3_length: 13
cdr3_aa: CASKAYSYNEQFF
cdr3_nt: TGTGCCAGTAAGGCCTACTCCTACAATGAGCAGTTCTTC

v_call: TRBV2
clone_size: many
d_call: NA
j_call: TRBJ2-2
cdr3_length: 13
cdr3_aa: CASSVENTGELFF
cdr3_nt: TGTGCCAGCAGTGTGGAGAACACCGGGGAGCTGTTTTTT

v_call: TRBV10-3
clone_size: many
d_call: TRBD2
j_call: TRBJ2-4
cdr3_length: 16
cdr3_aa: CAISDPLAGAKNIQYF
cdr3_nt: TGTGCCATCAGTGATCCTCTAGCGGGAGCCAAAAACATTCAGTACTTC

v_call: TRBV6-1
clone_size: many
d_call: NA
j_call: TRBJ2-5
cdr3_length: 17
cdr3_aa: CASSAPPGRGWGETQYF
cdr3_nt: TGTGCCAGCAGTGCCCCACCCGGGCGGGGTTGGGGAGAGACCCAGTACTTC

v_call: TRBV7-8
clone_size: medium-sized
d_call: TRBD1
j_call: TRBJ1-2
cdr3_length: 15
cdr3_aa: CASSLSAGQFYGYTF
cdr3_nt: TGTGCCAGCAGCTTATCTGCGGGACAGTTCTATGGCTACACCTTC

v_call: TRBV2
clone_size: many
d_call: NA
j_call: TRBJ2-7
cdr3_length: 14
cdr3_aa: CASSEKATGREQYF
cdr3_nt: TGTGCCAGCAGTGAAAAGGCCACGGGCAGGGAGCAGTACTTC

v_call: TRBV5-1
clone_size: many
d_call: TRBD1
j_call: TRBJ1-2
cdr3_length: 16
cdr3_aa: CASSIGTVSNYDGYTF
cdr3_nt: TGCGCCAGCAGCATAGGGACAGTGTCTAACTATGATGGCTACACCTTC

v_call: TRBV15
clone_size: many
d_call: NA
j_call: TRBJ2-5
cdr3_length: 14
cdr3_aa: CATSPGLSQETQYF
cdr3_nt: TGTGCCACCAGCCCGGGACTCTCTCAAGAGACCCAGTACTTC

v_call: TRBV7-2
clone_size: many
d_call: NA
j_call: TRBJ1-5
cdr3_length: 12
cdr3_aa: CASTNSLQPQHF
cdr3_nt: TGTGCCAGCACCAACTCACTCCAGCCCCAGCATTTT

v_call: TRBV7-8
clone_size: many
d_call: NA
j_call: TRBJ1-6
cdr3_length: 15
cdr3_aa: CASSLGGGRLAPLHF
cdr3_nt: TGTGCCAGCAGCCTGGGGGGGGGGCGCTTGGCACCCCTCCACTTT

v_call: TRBV9
clone_size: many
d_call: TRBD2
j_call: TRBJ2-3
cdr3_length: 14
cdr3_aa: CASSVSTSQDTQYF
cdr3_nt: TGTGCCAGCAGCGTATCGACTAGCCAAGATACGCAGTATTTT

v_call: TRBV7-6
clone_size: many
d_call: NA
j_call: TRBJ2-5
cdr3_length: 11
cdr3_aa: CASSLQETQYF
cdr3_nt: TGTGCCAGCAGCCTCCAAGAGACCCAGTACTTC

v_call: TRBV4-1
clone_size: many
d_call: NA
j_call: TRBJ2-1
cdr3_length: 18
cdr3_aa: CASSQERLARSSYNEQFF
cdr3_nt: TGCGCCAGCAGCCAAGAAAGGCTAGCGCGGAGCTCCTACAATGAGCAGTTCTTC

v_call: TRBV21-1
clone_size: many
d_call: NA
j_call: TRBJ1-5
cdr3_length: 15
cdr3_aa: CASSKDSQGNQPQHF
cdr3_nt: TGTGCCAGCAGCAAAGACTCACAGGGCAATCAGCCCCAGCATTTT